The 14 T cell receptor beta chains given below trace back to one sample, sequenced in a study of breast tumors, draining lymph nodes, adjacent tissues. The lymph nodes were axillary draining lymph nodes from breast cancer patients. TCRdb processed the multiplex PCR reads anew with MiXCR; each CDR3 protein has one entry. In the table there are about 130,000 distinct CDR3 sequences, approximately 22% of which are singletons. The sample was axillary lymph node tissue. The source of these receptors is a female donor with breast cancer. Some clones in this sample may be carry-over from other donors' samples.

This clonotype was recorded many times. The chain employs TRBV9 and TRBJ2-7; D is ambiguous. Germline V CDR1 and CDR2: SGDLS, YYNGEE. The CDR3 contains 14 residues. Between the trimmed V and J ends, which lost 0 bases and 2 bases, there was a span of 9 bases. For the CDR3, the DNA is TGTGCCAGCAGCGTAGAGGCCAGTACCTACGAGCAGTACTTC. Translated: CASSVEASTYEQYF.

Of note for this clonotype: Since a much larger clone is just one base distant, this may be a read error. Given the absence of the conserved phenylalanine or tryptophan at the CDR3 end, a read error is likely. The DNA is omitted, as the CDR3 cannot be located on it reliably, and the CDR3 follows TCRdb's listing. This chain connects TRBV5-1 to TRBJ2-1; the D call in the table, TRBD2, was not verified against the DNA. Germline CDR1 and CDR2: SGHRS and YFSETQ. Ends included, the CDR3 has 13 residues. CDR3 residues: CASSGGLAGDVFL.

Comment on this clonotype: A clone one base away is much larger, so this may be a read error. The rearrangement links TRBV7-9 to TRBJ2-1; D is unresolved. Germline CDR1 and CDR2: SEHNR and FQNEAQ (reference sequence). The CDR3 is made up of 15 amino acids. The CDR3 DNA follows: TGTGCCGGCAGCCCCCCCGGTAGTTCCTACAATGAGCAGTTCTTC. This gives the protein CAGSPPGSSYNEQFF.

This clonotype was recorded many times. The V gene is TRBV20-1, the J gene TRBJ2-5, with 10 bases fitting TRBD2. J gave up 5 bases and V 3 bases, and 9 bases lay outside the gene matches. CDR1 and CDR2 from the germline V gene are DFQATT and SNEGSKA (reference sequence). This CDR3 has 15 residues. CDR3 DNA: TGCAGTGCTAGCATTCTAGCGGGAGTTAGGGAGACCCAGTACTTC. This encodes CSASILAGVRETQYF.

This clonotype was observed a few times. Given a much more abundant clone one base away, this may be a read error. The V gene is TRBV27, the J gene TRBJ2-7; 9 nucleotides match TRBD2. CDR3 size: 16 residues. The V gene's germline CDR1 is MNHEY and CDR2 SMNVEV (reference sequence). Written as DNA, the CDR3 is TGTGCCAGCAGGAAGTCGGCTAGCGGGGTCTCCCACGAGCAGTACTTC. Amino acid sequence: CASRKSASGVSHEQYF.

The V and J genes are TRBV14 and TRBJ2-1; D is possibly TRBD1 or TRBD2 (5 bases each). The CDR3 has 18 amino acids. Germline lookup yields CDR1 SGHDN and CDR2 FVKESK. The V end was cut by 0 bases, the J end by 12 bases, with 27 bases between. This CDR3 reads CASSQEVRRPGPLIGQFF. DNA for the CDR3: TGTGCCAGCAGCCAAGAGGTGAGGAGGCCAGGGCCTCTCATTGGGCAGTTCTTC.

Note on this clonotype: Being one base from a much bigger clone, this may be a read error. The gene calls are TRBV19 and TRBJ1-2; D is perhaps TRBD1 (6 bases). CDR1 and CDR2 from the germline V gene are LNHDA and SQIVND (reference sequence). CDR3 length equals 15 residues. CDR3 coding DNA: TGTGCCAGAAGTACAGACAGGATCTCAATCTATGGCTACACCTTC. Translation: CARSTDRISIYGYTF.

The chain recombines TRBV27 with TRBJ2-1; D possibly corresponds to TRBD1 (5 bases). The germline V gene has CDR1 MNHEY and CDR2 SMNVEV (reference sequence). This CDR3 has 15 amino acids. The germline V and J ends were trimmed by 6 bases and 8 bases, with 20 bases remaining between them. CDR3 protein: CASRGRLGTFYEQFF. DNA of the CDR3: TGTGCCAGCAGGGGGCGCCTAGGTACTTTTTATGAGCAGTTCTTC.

To note about this clonotype: A much bigger clone sits one base away, suggesting this may be a read error. The CDR3: CSAQGLAGEGSYEQYF. The CDR3 DNA sequence: TGCAGCGCTCAGGGACTAGCGGGAGAGGGCTCCTACGAGCAGTACTTC. This chain connects TRBV29-1 to TRBJ2-7; 14 positions agree with TRBD2. Germline loops: CDR1 SQVTM, CDR2 ANQGSEA. Unmatched junction bases numbered 8, after V lost 7 bases and J lost 0 bases. The CDR3 has 16 residues.

This clonotype has a count of ten or more. The chain links TRBV4-2 to TRBJ2-7; the match to TRBD2 covers 9 bases. This CDR3 has 17 residues. V lost 0 bases and J lost 2; bases outside the gene matches: 8. Germline CDR1 is LGHNA and CDR2 is YNFKEQ. The CDR3 reads CASSQESLAGLTYEQYF. Here the CDR3 DNA reads TGTGCCAGCAGCCAAGAAAGTCTAGCGGGGTTAACCTACGAGCAGTACTTC.

Comment on this clonotype: A much larger clone sits a single nucleotide away, making a read error possible. The chain couples TRBV27 to TRBJ2-1, with D uncertain. The CDR3 consists of 12 residues. The V and J ends lost 8 bases and 8 bases respectively, with 13 bases between them. Per germline, CDR1 MNHEY and CDR2 SMNVEV (reference sequence). CDR3 nucleotides: TGTGCCAGCCCCGGGCCTCCCCATGAGCAGTTCTTC. This translates into CASPGPPHEQFF.

As regards this clonotype: The junction departs from the called germline gene at one end, perhaps through a read error. CDR3 nucleotides: TGTGCCTGGAGTGTATTCTCACAGGGAAGTAATCAGTCCCAGCATTTT. The encoded protein is CAWSVFSQGSNQSQHF. The gene calls are TRBV30 and TRBJ1-5, with TRBD1 as a possible D gene (6 bases). This CDR3 has 16 residues. The germline CDR1 and CDR2 sequences are GTSNPN and SVGIG (reference sequence).

This clonotype came up many times. This chain connects TRBV7-9 to TRBJ2-2, with no clear D. The CDR3 is 12 residues long. Germline CDR1 and CDR2: SEHNR and FQNEAQ (reference sequence). V was trimmed by 3 bases and J by 4 bases, leaving 3 bases between them. The CDR3 reads CASSFVTGELFF. The CDR3, as DNA: TGTGCCAGCAGCTTCGTCACCGGGGAGCTGTTTTTT.

This clonotype appeared many times. The genes are TRBV12-5 and TRBJ2-1, with a possible D match to TRBD1 (6 bases). Deletions cut 0 bases from V and 0 bases from J, with 15 bases between. CDR3 length: 18 amino acids. CDR1 and CDR2 (germline): LGHNT, FRNRAP. Here the CDR3 reads CASGLVLGQHRSYNEQFF. The CDR3 DNA is TGTGCTAGTGGTTTGGTACTAGGACAGCATCGCTCCTACAATGAGCAGTTCTTC.